Sequencing of this T cell receptor (beta chain) was carried out in a study of T cells in Graves' hyperthyroidism and ophthalmopathy. Regions amplified from RNA transcripts were the TCR beta CDR3 regions. First-round RT-PCR of the TCR CDR3 relied on the HTBI primer set. Each CDR3 protein gets one entry after TCRdb re-called the multiplex PCR reads with MiXCR. The sample shows under 250,000 distinct CDR3 sequences, 24% of them seen only once. Ten or more counts support this clonotype. This CDR3 is built from 15 residues. The germline gives CDR1 ENHRY, CDR2 SYGVKD. V was clipped by 4 bases and J by 4 bases, with 14 bases between them.

The sequence was collected from a woman aged 35 to 49 with Graves' ophthalmopathy. The specimen was blood. The chain has TRBV10-3 and TRBJ1-5; tentative D call: TRBD1 (6 bases). The CDR3: CAISADGTSNQPQHF. The CDR3 region has the DNA TGTGCCATCAGTGCGGATGGGACAAGTAATCAGCCCCAGCATTTT.